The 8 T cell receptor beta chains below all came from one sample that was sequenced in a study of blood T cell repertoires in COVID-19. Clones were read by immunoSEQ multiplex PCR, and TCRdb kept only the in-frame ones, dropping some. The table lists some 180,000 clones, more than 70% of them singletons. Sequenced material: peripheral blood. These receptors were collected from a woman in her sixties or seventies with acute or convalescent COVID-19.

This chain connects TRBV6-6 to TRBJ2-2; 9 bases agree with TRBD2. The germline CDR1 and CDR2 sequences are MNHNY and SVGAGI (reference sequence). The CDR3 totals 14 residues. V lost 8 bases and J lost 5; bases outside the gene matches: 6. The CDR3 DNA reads TGTGCCAGCGGGGTCGCGGGAGGGACCGGGGAGCTGTTTTTT. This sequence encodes CASGVAGGTGELFF.

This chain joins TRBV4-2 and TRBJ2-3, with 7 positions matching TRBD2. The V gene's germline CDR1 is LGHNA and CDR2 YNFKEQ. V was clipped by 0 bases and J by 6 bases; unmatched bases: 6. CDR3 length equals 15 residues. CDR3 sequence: CASSQDPAGVDTQYF. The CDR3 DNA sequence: TGTGCCAGCAGCCAAGATCCGGCGGGAGTGGATACGCAGTATTTT.

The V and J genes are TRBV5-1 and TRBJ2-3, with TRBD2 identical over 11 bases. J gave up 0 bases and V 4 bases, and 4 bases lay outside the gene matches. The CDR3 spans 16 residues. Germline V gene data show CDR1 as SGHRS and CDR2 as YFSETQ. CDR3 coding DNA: TGCGCCAGCAGCAAGGGGACTAGCGGCAGCACAGATACGCAGTATTTT. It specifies CASSKGTSGSTDTQYF.

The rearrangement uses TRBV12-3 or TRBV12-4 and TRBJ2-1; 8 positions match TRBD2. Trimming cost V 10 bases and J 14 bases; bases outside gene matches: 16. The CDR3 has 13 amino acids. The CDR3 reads CATSPGPGLGEFF. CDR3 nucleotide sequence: TGTGCCACCTCGCCCGGGCCGGGACTAGGTGAGTTCTTC.

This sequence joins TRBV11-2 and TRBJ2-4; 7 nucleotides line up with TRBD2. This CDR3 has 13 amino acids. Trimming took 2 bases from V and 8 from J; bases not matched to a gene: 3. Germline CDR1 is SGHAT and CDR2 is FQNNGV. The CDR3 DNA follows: TGTGCCAGCAGCTTAACTAGCGAAGACATTCAGTACTTC. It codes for CASSLTSEDIQYF.

CDR3 nucleotide sequence: TGTGCCAGCTTGGCAGGGCGCCTTATTTACGAGCAGTACTTC. It codes for CASLAGRLIYEQYF. V and J are TRBV6-5 and TRBJ2-7; D may be TRBD1 (5 bases). The CDR3 is 14 amino acids. Germline V gene lookup returns CDR1 MNHEY and CDR2 SVGAGI. V was cut by 8 bases and J by 4 bases, with 18 bases left in between.

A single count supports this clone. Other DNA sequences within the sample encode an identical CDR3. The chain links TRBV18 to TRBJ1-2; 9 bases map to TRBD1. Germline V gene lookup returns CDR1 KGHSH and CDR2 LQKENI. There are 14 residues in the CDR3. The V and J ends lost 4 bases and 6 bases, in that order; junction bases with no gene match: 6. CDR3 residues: CASSLGQGRDGYTF. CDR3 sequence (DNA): TGTGCCAGCTCACTGGGACAGGGTAGGGATGGCTACACCTTC.

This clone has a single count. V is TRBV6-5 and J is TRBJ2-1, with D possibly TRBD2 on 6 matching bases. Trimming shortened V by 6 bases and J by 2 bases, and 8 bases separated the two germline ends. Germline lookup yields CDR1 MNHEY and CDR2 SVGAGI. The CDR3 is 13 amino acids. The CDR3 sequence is CASRRDAYNEQFF. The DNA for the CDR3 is TGTGCCAGCAGGCGGGACGCCTACAATGAGCAGTTCTTC.